A single sample is the source of the 4 T cell receptor beta chains below, sequenced in a study of shared T cell receptors in the human thymus. The table came from immunoSEQ multiplex PCR; TCRdb's copy has only in-frame clones and leaves some out. This table has approximately 660,000 clones, roughly 90% appearing once. The same specimen was also included in a second study, on human thymus T cells.

Material for sequencing was thymocytes. The receptors derive from a boy in the first two years of life with a congenital heart defect.

The V gene is TRBV4-3, the J gene TRBJ2-3; unclear D gene. CDR1 is LGHNA and CDR2 is YSLEER in the germline V gene. With 1 base removed from V and 4 bases from J, the gap between germline ends came to 12 bases. CDR3 size: 15 residues. CDR3 bases: TGCGCCAGCAGCCAAGTGGTTGAGGCGCCAGATACGCAGTATTTT. Residues: CASSQVVEAPDTQYF.

The count of this clone is one. The gene calls are TRBV2 and TRBJ1-5; no clear D. The CDR3 has 14 amino acids. CDR1 and CDR2 (germline): SNHLY, FYNNEI. Trimming shortened V by 2 bases and J by 4 bases, and 9 bases separated the two germline ends. The CDR3 sequence is CASSEIAGNQPQHF. CDR3 in DNA: TGTGCCAGCAGTGAAATAGCGGGGAATCAGCCCCAGCATTTT.

The chain uses TRBV27 and TRBJ2-5; D may be TRBD2 (5 bases). V was cut by 6 bases and J by 1 base, with 21 bases left in between. The length of the CDR3 is 17 residues. Looked up from germline, CDR1 is MNHEY and CDR2 is SMNVEV (reference sequence). The CDR3 DNA follows: TGTGCCAGCAGGCACATGAGAGGGAGCGGAATCCAAGAGACCCAGTACTTC. It codes for CASRHMRGSGIQETQYF.

V is TRBV2 and J is TRBJ2-7; tentatively, D is TRBD2 (5 bases). This CDR3 is 14 amino acids long. Germline CDR1 SNHLY, CDR2 FYNNEI. V lost 8 bases to trimming and J lost 7 bases, with 21 bases between them. CDR3 residues: CASGRTSRASEQYF. DNA for the CDR3: TGTGCCAGCGGTCGGACTTCAAGGGCTAGTGAGCAGTACTTC.